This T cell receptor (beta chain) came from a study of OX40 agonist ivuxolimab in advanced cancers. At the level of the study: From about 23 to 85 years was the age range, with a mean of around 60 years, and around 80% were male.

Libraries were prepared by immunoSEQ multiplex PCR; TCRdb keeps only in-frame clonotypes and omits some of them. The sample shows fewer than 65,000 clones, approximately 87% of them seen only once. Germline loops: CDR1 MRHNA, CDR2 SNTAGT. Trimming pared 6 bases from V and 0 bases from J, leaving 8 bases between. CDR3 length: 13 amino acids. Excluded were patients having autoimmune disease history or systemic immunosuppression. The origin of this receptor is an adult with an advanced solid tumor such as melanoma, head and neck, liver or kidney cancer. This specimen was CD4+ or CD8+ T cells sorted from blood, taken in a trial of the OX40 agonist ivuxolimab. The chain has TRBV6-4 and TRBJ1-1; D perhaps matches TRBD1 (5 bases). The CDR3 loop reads CASSRGMNTEAFF. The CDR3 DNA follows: TGTGCCAGCAGCCGGGGCATGAACACTGAAGCTTTCTTT.